These 21 T cell receptor beta chains were all obtained from the same sample, sequenced in a study of cytomegalovirus exposure and HLA in healthy donors listed by TCRdb under 2017. Libraries were constructed by the immunoSEQ multiplex PCR assay. For the multiplex PCR, a mixture combining 60 forward primers for TCR Vbeta segments and 13 reverse primers for TCR Jbeta segments was used. TCRdb's version of the immuneACCESS table is confined to in-frame rearrangements and falls short of the full clone set. An unresolved V gene accounts for under half of the shortfall where checked; the remainder is of unknown origin. This sample has 130,000 or so clones in its table, and roughly 70% of those were observed once. The biggest ten clones account for over 2% of the sample. Sequencing was done on a sample of PBMCs. These receptors all stem from a woman aged 40-49 years in good health and CMV-seropositive.

This clone came up a few times. The chain couples TRBV15 to TRBJ2-6, with D perhaps matching TRBD1 (6 bases). This CDR3 has 16 residues. The V end was cut by 3 bases, the J end by 3 bases, with 12 bases between. The germline CDR1 and CDR2 sequences are LNHNV and YYDKDF (reference sequence). CDR3 region: CATSRRGSDGANVLTF. CDR3 nucleotides: TGTGCCACCAGCAGGAGGGGGTCTGATGGGGCCAACGTCCTGACTTTC.

This chain uses TRBV15 with TRBJ1-1; D perhaps matches TRBD1 (5 bases). The germline gives CDR1 LNHNV, CDR2 YYDKDF (reference sequence). Trimming pared 1 base from V and 0 bases from J, leaving 15 bases between. The CDR3 consists of 17 residues. CDR3 in DNA: TGTGCCACCAGCAGAGGGACGCCTTGGGGCATGAACACTGAAGCTTTCTTT. Translation: CATSRGTPWGMNTEAFF.

This clone was found a few times. The V and J genes are TRBV11-3 and TRBJ1-6, with 9 bases lining up with TRBD1. The germline V gene has CDR1 SGHNT and CDR2 YENEEA. The CDR3 runs to 16 residues. V lost 4 bases and J lost 8; bases outside the gene matches: 9. CDR3 loop: CASSYSRDRDYSPLHF. CDR3 nucleotides: TGTGCCAGCAGCTACTCCCGGGACAGGGATTATTCACCCCTCCACTTT.

The J gene is TRBJ2-3, the V gene TRBV7-9; TRBD2 might be the D (5 bases). The V end was cut by 1 base, the J end by 2 bases, with 19 bases between. Per the germline V gene, CDR1 is SEHNR and CDR2 is FQNEAQ (reference sequence). The length of the CDR3 is 18 residues. The chain's CDR3 is CASSLGLIEGYYTDTQYF. The DNA of the CDR3 is TGTGCCAGCAGCTTAGGGCTTATAGAGGGATACTACACAGATACGCAGTATTTT.

The chain links TRBV19 to TRBJ1-1, with a weak D call TRBD1 (6 bases). The V gene's germline CDR1 is LNHDA and CDR2 SQIVND (reference sequence). The CDR3 runs to 15 residues. The ends were cut back, 2 bases at V and 4 bases at J, with 14 bases in the middle. The CDR3 nucleotides are TGTGCCAGTAGTATATGGGCAGGGGTGGTCACTGAAGCTTTCTTT. Its translation: CASSIWAGVVTEAFF.

This clone was observed a handful of times. The chain employs TRBV30 and TRBJ1-2, with 9 bases matching TRBD1. Germline CDR1 and CDR2: GTSNPN and SVGIG (reference sequence). V lost 2 bases, J lost 2 bases, and 3 bases stayed unmatched. CDR3 length equals 14 residues. CDR3 loop: CAWSTGTGNYGYTF. Here the CDR3 DNA reads TGTGCCTGGAGTACTGGGACAGGGAACTATGGCTACACCTTC.

The J gene is TRBJ1-2, the V gene TRBV19, with 7 bases aligning to TRBD1. The J segment lost 6 bases and the V segment lost 5 bases, leaving 6 bases of the junction unmatched. CDR1 is LNHDA and CDR2 is SQIVND in the germline V gene (reference sequence). There are 13 residues in the CDR3. CDR3 residues: CASSDRAGDGYTF. The CDR3 bases are TGTGCCAGTAGTGACAGGGCCGGGGATGGCTACACCTTC.

As DNA, the CDR3 is TGTGCCAGCAGCGGGGGGGGATCCTACAATGAGCAGTTCTTC. Amino acid sequence: CASSGGGSYNEQFF. This sequence joins TRBV7-2 and TRBJ2-1, with 7 bases identical to TRBD2. The length of the CDR3 is 14 residues. CDR1 is SGHTA and CDR2 is FQGNSA in the germline V gene. V shed 5 bases and J 1 base; nucleotides not matched to a gene: 2.

The rearrangement joins TRBV5-4 to TRBJ2-6; tentative D call: TRBD2 (5 bases). Between the trimmed V and J ends, which lost 4 bases and 2 bases, there was a span of 16 bases. The length of the CDR3 is 17 residues. The germline CDR1 and CDR2 sequences are SGHNT and YYREEE (reference sequence). The CDR3 bases are TGTGCCAGCAGCCAGAGAGGGAATAGGGCTGGGGCCAACGTCCTGACTTTC. It encodes CASSQRGNRAGANVLTF. The whole variable domain, filled in from reference TRBV5-4 and TRBJ2-6, reads ETGVTQSPTHLIKTRGQQVTLRCSSQSGHNTVSWYQQALGQGPQFIFQYYREEENGRGNFPPRFSGLQFPNYSSELNVNALELDDSALYLCASSQRGNRAGANVLTFGAGSRLTVL.

The V gene is TRBV7-2, the J gene TRBJ1-2; 7 bases match TRBD1. The junction had 5 bases not matched to a gene; V was cut back by 4 bases and J by 6 bases. The CDR3 spans 13 residues. The germline CDR1 and CDR2 sequences are SGHTA and FQGNSA. The CDR3 region is CASSSQGWDGYTF. CDR3 sequence (DNA): TGTGCCAGCAGCTCACAGGGGTGGGATGGCTACACCTTC. The full variable domain, completed using reference TRBV7-2 and TRBJ1-2, is GAGVSQSPSNKVTEKGKDVELRCDPISGHTALYWYRQSLGQGLEFLIYFQGNSAPDKSGLPSDRFSAERTGGSVSTLTIQRTQQEDSAVYLCASSSQGWDGYTFGSGTRLTVV.

This clone was observed a few times. The rearrangement links TRBV4-1 to TRBJ1-3, with no clear D. Germline-derived CDR1 and CDR2 are MGHRA and YSYEKL. Trimming pared 2 bases from V and 2 bases from J, leaving 10 bases between. The CDR3 has 15 residues. DNA of the CDR3: TGCGCCAGCAGCCAAAGAACAGTAACTGGAAACACCATATATTTT. Its protein is CASSQRTVTGNTIYF.

V usage is TRBV28 and J usage is TRBJ2-7, with D perhaps matching TRBD2 (6 bases). V was trimmed by 5 bases and J by 1 base, leaving 18 bases between them. The germline V gene has CDR1 MDHEN and CDR2 SYDVKM. The CDR3 loop spans 16 amino acids. The CDR3 reads CASSRPPGTLSYEQYF. The CDR3 DNA reads as TGTGCCAGCAGTCGTCCGCCTGGGACTTTGTCCTACGAGCAGTACTTC. The variable domain in full, with the rest retrieved from reference TRBV28 and TRBJ2-7, is DVKVTQSSRYLVKRTGEKVFLECVQDMDHENMFWYRQDPGLGLRLIYFSYDVKMKEKGDIPEGYSVSREKKERFSLILESASTNQTSMYLCASSRPPGTLSYEQYFGPGTRLTVT.

CDR3 sequence reads: CASSFPQGIRNYGYTF. The DNA for the CDR3 is TGTGCCAGCAGCTTCCCACAGGGGATAAGGAACTATGGCTACACCTTC. The J gene is TRBJ1-2, the V gene TRBV11-2, with TRBD1 matching 7 bases. The CDR3 runs 16 residues. The ends lost 3 bases at V and 2 bases at J; junction bases unmatched: 9. CDR1 SGHAT and CDR2 FQNNGV come from the germline V gene.

The chain links TRBV15 to TRBJ2-2, with D maybe TRBD2 (6 bases). The CDR3 spans 15 residues. The germline CDR1 and CDR2 sequences are LNHNV and YYDKDF (reference sequence). V lost 6 bases to trimming and J lost 5 bases, with 16 bases between them. The CDR3 loop reads CATSALTGGTGELFF. The CDR3, as DNA: TGTGCCACCAGTGCCCTGACCGGAGGGACCGGGGAGCTGTTTTTT.

The CDR3 nucleotides read TGTGCCAGCAGCCTGACCGGGACAGCTTCTAACTATGGCTACACCTTC. This translates into CASSLTGTASNYGYTF. The chain is built from TRBV27 and TRBJ1-2, with 7 bases that match TRBD1. The V segment lost 6 bases and the J segment 0 bases; nucleotides outside the gene matches: 10. CDR1 and CDR2 (germline): MNHEY, SMNVEV (reference sequence). This CDR3 region has 16 residues.

Here the CDR3 DNA reads TGTGCCAGCAGCCAATTGGACCCGGGGTCTTTTGGAAACACCATATATTTT. Translated: CASSQLDPGSFGNTIYF. The chain is built from TRBV4-2 and TRBJ1-3; D call uncertain. The length of the CDR3 is 17 residues. Per germline, CDR1 LGHNA and CDR2 YNFKEQ. Trimming took off 2 bases at V and 3 bases at J, with 17 bases between the two ends.

V gene TRBV7-8 combines with J gene TRBJ2-5; D remains ambiguous. The end of the DNA aligns better with TRBJ2-7, so the J call may be wrong. CDR3 size: 15 residues. Germline V gives CDR1 SGHVS, CDR2 FQNEAQ. CDR3: CASSLFLGTTYEQYF. CDR3 nucleotide sequence: TGTGCCAGCAGCTTATTTCTAGGCACCACCTACGAGCAGTACTTC.

This clone appeared a few times. The rearrangement uses TRBV11-2 and TRBJ1-2, with D perhaps TRBD1 (5 bases). Trimming left V 5 bases short and J 3 bases short, with 16 bases between. This CDR3 has 15 residues. The germline CDR1 and CDR2 sequences are SGHAT and FQNNGV. The CDR3 nucleotides read TGTGCCAGCAGCCCGGGGGGAGGGGACCACTATGGCTACACCTTC. This gives the protein CASSPGGGDHYGYTF.

The chain employs TRBV6-6 and TRBJ1-2; TRBD1 matches at 9 bases. CDR1 MNHNY and CDR2 SVGAGI come from the germline V gene (reference sequence). V dropped 7 bases and J dropped 4; count of bases not matched to a gene: 13. The CDR3 runs 16 residues. The CDR3 loop reads CASNPGQGVSGYGYTF. The CDR3 DNA reads TGTGCCAGCAACCCGGGACAGGGCGTCTCTGGCTATGGCTACACCTTC.

The genes are TRBV7-9 and TRBJ2-2, with TRBD1 as a possible D gene (6 bases). The CDR3 contains 18 residues. The germline V gene has CDR1 SEHNR and CDR2 FQNEAQ (reference sequence). V shed 5 bases and J shed 1 base, with 20 bases lying between them. For the CDR3, the DNA is TGTGCCAGCAGCCAGGGGCCCGTGGCTGCGCTGAACACCGGGGAGCTGTTTTTT. Translating gives CASSQGPVAALNTGELFF.

The gene calls are TRBV6-6 and TRBJ1-1; D is uncertain. CDR1 is MNHNY and CDR2 is SVGAGI in the germline V gene (reference sequence). Deletions cut 1 base from V and 1 base from J, with 7 bases between. The CDR3 sequence is 14 residues long. CDR3 in DNA: TGTGCCAGCAGTTACTTGGCAGGGAACACTGAAGCTTTCTTT. As protein: CASSYLAGNTEAFF.